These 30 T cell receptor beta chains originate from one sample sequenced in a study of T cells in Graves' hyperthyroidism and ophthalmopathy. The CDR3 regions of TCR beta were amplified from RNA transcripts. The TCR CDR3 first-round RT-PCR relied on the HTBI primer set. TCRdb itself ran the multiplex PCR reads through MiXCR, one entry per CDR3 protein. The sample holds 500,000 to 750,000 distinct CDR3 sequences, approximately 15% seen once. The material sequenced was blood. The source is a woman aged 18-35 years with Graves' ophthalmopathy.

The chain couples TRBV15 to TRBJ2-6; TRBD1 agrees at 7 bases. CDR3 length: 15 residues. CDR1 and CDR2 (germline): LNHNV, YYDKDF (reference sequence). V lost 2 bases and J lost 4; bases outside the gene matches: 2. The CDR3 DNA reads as TGTGCCACCAGCAGAACAGGGGTCGGGGCCAACGTCCTGACTTTC. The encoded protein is CATSRTGVGANVLTF.

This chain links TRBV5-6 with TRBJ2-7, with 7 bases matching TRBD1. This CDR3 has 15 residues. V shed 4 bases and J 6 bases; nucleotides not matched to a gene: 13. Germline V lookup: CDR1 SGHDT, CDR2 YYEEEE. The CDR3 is CASSPADRSRTEQYF. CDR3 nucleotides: TGTGCCAGCAGCCCGGCGGACAGGTCACGTACCGAGCAGTACTTC.

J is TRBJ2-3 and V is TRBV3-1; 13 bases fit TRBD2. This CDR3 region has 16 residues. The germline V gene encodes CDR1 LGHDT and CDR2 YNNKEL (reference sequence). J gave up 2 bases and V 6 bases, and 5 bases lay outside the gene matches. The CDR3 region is CASRQLAGGATDTQYF. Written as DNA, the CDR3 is TGTGCCAGCAGACAACTAGCGGGAGGGGCCACAGATACGCAGTATTTT.

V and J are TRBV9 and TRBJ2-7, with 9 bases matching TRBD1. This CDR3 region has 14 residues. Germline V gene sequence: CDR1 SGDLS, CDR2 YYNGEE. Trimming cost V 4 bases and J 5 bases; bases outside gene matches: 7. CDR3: CASSLRRTGDEQYF. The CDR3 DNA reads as TGTGCCAGCAGCCTTAGGCGGACAGGGGACGAGCAGTACTTC.

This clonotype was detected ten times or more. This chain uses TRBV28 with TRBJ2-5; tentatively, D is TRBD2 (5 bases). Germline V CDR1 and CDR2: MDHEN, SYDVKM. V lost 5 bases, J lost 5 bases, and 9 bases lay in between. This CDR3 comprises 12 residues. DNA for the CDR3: TGTGCCAGCAGTGCATCGGGGGAGACCCAGTACTTC. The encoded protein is CASSASGETQYF.

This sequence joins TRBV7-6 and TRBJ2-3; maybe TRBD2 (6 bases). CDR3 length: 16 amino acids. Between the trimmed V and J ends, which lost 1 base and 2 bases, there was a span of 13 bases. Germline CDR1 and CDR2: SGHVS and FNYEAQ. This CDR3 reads CASSLDPGAITDTQYF. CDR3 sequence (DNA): TGTGCCAGCAGCTTAGATCCGGGAGCCATCACAGATACGCAGTATTTT.

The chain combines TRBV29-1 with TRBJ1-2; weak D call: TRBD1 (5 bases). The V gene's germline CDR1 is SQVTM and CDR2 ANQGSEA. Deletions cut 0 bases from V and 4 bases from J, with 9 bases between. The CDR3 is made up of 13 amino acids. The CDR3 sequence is CSVEEGLGYGYTF. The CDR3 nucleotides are TGCAGCGTTGAAGAGGGACTGGGCTATGGCTACACCTTC.

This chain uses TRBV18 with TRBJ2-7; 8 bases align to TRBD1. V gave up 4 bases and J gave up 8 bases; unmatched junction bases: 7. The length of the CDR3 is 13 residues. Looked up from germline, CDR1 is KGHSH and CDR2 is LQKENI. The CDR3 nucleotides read TGTGCCAGCTCACGACAGGGGCCTTACAAGCAGTACTTC. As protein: CASSRQGPYKQYF.

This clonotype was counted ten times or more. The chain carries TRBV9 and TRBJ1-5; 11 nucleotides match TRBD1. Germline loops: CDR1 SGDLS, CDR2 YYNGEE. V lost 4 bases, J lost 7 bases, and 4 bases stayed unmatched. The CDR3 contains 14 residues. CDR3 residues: CASSTRDRGQPQHF. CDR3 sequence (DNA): TGTGCCAGCAGCACCCGGGACAGGGGGCAGCCCCAGCATTTT.

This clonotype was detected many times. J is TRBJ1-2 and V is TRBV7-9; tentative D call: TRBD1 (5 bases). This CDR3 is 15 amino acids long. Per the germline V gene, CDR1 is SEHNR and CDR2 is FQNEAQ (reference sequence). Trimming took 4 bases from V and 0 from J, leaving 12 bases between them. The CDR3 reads CASSSVRGANYGYTF. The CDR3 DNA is TGTGCCAGCAGCTCGGTCCGGGGCGCTAACTATGGCTACACCTTC. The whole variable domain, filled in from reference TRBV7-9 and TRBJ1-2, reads DTGVSQNPRHKITKRGQNVTFRCDPISEHNRLYWYRQTLGQGPEFLTYFQNEAQLEKSRLLSDRFSAERPKGSFSTLEIQRTEQGDSAMYLCASSSVRGANYGYTFGSGTRLTVV.

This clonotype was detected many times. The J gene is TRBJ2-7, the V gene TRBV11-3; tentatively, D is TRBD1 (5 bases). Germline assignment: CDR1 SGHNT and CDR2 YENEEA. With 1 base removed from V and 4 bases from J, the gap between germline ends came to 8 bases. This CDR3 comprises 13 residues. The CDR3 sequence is CASSLGGWYEQYF. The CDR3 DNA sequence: TGTGCCAGCAGCTTAGGGGGCTGGTACGAGCAGTACTTC.

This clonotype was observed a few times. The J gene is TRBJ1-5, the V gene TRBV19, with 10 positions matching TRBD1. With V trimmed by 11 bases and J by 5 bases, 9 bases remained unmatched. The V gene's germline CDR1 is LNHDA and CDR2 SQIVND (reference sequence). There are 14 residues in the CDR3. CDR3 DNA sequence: TGTGCCGTGCGCGGGACAGGGGTACATCAGCCCCAGCATTTT. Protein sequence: CAVRGTGVHQPQHF.

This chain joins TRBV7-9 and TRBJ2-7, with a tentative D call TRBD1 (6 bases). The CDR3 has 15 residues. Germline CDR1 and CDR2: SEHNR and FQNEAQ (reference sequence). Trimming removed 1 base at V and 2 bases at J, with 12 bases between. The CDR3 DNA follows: TGTGCCAGCAGCTTAGGGGACAAGGGGACCTACGAGCAGTACTTC. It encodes CASSLGDKGTYEQYF.

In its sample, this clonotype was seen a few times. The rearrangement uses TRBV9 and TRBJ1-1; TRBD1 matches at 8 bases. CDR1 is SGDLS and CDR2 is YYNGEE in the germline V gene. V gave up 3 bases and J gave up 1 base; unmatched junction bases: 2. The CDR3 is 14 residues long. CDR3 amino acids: CASSAGGENTEAFF. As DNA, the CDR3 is TGTGCCAGCAGCGCAGGGGGCGAGAACACTGAAGCTTTCTTT.

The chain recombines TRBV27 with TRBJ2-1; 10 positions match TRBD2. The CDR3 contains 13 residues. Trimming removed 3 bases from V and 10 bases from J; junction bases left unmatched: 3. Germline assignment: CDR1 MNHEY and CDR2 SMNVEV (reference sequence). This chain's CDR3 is CASSFEREGEQFF. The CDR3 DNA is TGTGCCAGCAGTTTCGAGCGGGAGGGAGAGCAGTTCTTC.

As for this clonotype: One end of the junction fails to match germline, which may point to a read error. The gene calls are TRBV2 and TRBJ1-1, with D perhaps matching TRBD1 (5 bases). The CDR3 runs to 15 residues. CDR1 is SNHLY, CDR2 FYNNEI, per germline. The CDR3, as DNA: TGTGCCAGCAGTGAAGACGGGGCCAGGGAGACTGAAGTTTTCTTT. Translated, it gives CASSEDGARETEVFF.

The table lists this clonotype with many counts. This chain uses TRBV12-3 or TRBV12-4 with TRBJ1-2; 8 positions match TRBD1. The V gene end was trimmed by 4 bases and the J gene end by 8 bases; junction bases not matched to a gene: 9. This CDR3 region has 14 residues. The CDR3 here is CASSSKSQGVGYTF. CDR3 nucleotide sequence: TGTGCCAGCAGTTCGAAATCACAGGGGGTCGGCTACACCTTC.

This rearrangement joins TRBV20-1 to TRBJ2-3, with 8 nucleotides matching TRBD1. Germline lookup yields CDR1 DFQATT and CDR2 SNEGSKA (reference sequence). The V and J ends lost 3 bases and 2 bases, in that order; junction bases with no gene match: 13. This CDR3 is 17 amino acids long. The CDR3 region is CSASEGQGAFPTDTQYF. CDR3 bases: TGCAGTGCTAGCGAGGGGCAGGGGGCTTTCCCCACAGATACGCAGTATTTT.

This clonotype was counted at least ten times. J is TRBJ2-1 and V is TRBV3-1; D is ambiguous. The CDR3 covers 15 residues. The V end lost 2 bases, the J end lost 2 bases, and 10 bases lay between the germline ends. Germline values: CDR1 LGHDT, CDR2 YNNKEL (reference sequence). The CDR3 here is CASSQSLVTYNEQFF. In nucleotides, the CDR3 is TGTGCCAGCAGCCAAAGCTTAGTGACCTACAATGAGCAGTTCTTC.

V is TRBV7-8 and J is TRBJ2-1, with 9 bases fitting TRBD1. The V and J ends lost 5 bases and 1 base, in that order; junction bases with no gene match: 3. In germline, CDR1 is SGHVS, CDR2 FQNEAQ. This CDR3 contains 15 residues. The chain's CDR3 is CASSATGGSYNEQFF. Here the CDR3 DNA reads TGTGCCAGCAGCGCGACAGGGGGGTCCTACAATGAGCAGTTCTTC.

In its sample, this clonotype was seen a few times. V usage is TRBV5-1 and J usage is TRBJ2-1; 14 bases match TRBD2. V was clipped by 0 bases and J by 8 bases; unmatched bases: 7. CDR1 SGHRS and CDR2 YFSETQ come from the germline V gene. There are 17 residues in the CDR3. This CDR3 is CASSLGPGTSGRYEQFF. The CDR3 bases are TGCGCCAGCAGCTTGGGGCCCGGGACTAGCGGGAGATATGAGCAGTTCTTC.

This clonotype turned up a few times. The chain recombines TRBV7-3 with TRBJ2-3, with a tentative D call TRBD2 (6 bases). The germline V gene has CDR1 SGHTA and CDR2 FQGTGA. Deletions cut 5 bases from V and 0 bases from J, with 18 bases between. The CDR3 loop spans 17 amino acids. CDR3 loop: CASSRYGGQTSTDTQYF. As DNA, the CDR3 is TGTGCCAGCAGCCGTTACGGGGGTCAAACCAGCACAGATACGCAGTATTTT.

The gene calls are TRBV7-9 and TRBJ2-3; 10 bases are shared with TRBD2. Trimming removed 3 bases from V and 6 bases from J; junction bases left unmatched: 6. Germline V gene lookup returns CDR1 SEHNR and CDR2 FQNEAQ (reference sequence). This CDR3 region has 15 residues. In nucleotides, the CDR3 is TGTGCCAGCAGCTTTCCTAGCGGGAGTGTGGATACGCAGTATTTT. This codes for CASSFPSGSVDTQYF.

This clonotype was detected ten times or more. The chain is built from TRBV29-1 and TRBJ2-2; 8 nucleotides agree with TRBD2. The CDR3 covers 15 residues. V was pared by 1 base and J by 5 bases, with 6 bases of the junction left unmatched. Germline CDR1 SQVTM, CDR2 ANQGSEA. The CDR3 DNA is TGCAGCGTTGAAGCAGCGGGAGTAGGAACCGGGGAGCTGTTTTTT. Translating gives CSVEAAGVGTGELFF.

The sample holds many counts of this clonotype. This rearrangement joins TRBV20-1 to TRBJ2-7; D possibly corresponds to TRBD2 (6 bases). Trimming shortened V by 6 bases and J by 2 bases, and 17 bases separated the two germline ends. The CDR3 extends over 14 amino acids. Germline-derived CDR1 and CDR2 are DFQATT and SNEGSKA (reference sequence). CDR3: CSAHEGLRTYEQYF. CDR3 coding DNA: TGCAGTGCCCACGAGGGACTTCGAACCTACGAGCAGTACTTC.

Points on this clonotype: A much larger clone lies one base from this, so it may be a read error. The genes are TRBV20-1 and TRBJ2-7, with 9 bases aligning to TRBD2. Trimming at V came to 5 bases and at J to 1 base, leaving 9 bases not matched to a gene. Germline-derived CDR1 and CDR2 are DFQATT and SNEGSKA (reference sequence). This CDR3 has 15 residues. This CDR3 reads CSAVTASGKSYEQYF. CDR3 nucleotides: TGCAGTGCTGTCACCGCTAGCGGGAAATCCTACGAGCAGTACTTC.

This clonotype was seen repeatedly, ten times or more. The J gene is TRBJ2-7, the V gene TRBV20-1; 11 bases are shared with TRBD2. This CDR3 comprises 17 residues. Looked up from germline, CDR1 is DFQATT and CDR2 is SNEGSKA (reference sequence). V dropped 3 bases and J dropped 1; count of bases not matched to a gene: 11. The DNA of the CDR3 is TGCAGTGCTAGCGGAGTAGCGGGAGGGCGCTTATCCTACGAGCAGTACTTC. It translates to CSASGVAGGRLSYEQYF.

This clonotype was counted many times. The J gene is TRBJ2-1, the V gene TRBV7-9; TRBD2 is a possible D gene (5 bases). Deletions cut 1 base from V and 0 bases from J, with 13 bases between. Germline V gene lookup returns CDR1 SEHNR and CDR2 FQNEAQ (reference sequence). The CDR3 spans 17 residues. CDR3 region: CASSLVAGRSSYNEQFF. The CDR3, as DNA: TGTGCCAGCAGCTTAGTTGCGGGTCGGAGCTCCTACAATGAGCAGTTCTTC.

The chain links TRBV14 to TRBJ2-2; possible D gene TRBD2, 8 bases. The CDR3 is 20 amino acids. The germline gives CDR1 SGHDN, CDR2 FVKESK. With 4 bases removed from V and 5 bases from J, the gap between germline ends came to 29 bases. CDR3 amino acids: CASSLLTGQRPGGRTGELFF. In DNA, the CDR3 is TGTGCCAGCAGCCTCTTGACGGGACAGCGACCGGGAGGGAGGACCGGGGAGCTGTTTTTT.

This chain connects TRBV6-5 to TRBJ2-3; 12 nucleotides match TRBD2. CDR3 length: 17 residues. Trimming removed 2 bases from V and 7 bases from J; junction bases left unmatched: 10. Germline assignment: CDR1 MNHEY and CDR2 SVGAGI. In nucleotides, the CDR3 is TGTGCCAGCAGTTACCGGCTAGCGGGAGGGCTGGGAAATACGCAGTATTTT. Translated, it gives CASSYRLAGGLGNTQYF.